The present T cell receptor beta chain was sequenced within a study of beta chain features in type 1 diabetes. Study conclusions and caveats: PCR might pick shorter templates more often, in the same way for patients and controls. Individuals with type 1 diabetes displayed fewer insertions and more deletions at VDJ junctions.

Markers CD45RO/CCR7/CD25/CD127/CD95/CD27 served to sort CD4+ naive, central memory, regulatory and stem cell-like memory cells. Of the isolated RNA, all was reverse transcribed, and so the sequenced material was expressed TCRB transcripts. TCRdb's copy holds only in-frame clones and misses some; the assay was immunoSEQ multiplex PCR. The table includes about 290,000 clones, about 8.5% detected once. Turning to this clone: The antigen is unknown.

The sequence was collected from a woman aged 18-29 years in good health. Specimen: central memory CD4+ T cells from blood.

CDR3 DNA sequence: TGTGCCAGCAGTCCGGGACAGGGCGTACACGGGGAGCTGTTTTTT. This codes for CASSPGQGVHGELFF. The rearrangement links TRBV6-1 to TRBJ2-2; TRBD1 agrees at 9 bases. This CDR3 has 15 residues. Germline-derived CDR1 and CDR2 are MNHNS and SASEGT. V trimming: 5 bases; J trimming: 7 bases; junction bases outside the gene matches: 8.